A single TCR beta chain is shown here with its context. The antigen is undetermined. Profiling relied on immunoSEQ multiplex PCR, and the TCRdb table lists in-frame clones only, not all of them. The table shows hundreds of clones, with over 60% occurring only once. V was pared by 2 bases and J by 1 base, with 8 bases between. Germline-derived CDR1 and CDR2 are WNHNN and SYGVQD (reference sequence). The CDR3 loop spans 15 amino acids. These data come from a study of T cell repertoires in urothelial bladder cancer. Study-wide background: The approximately 12 resected lesions were three cT0, three cTa, three cT1 and three cT2 or greater.

Study-level results: In carcinoma specimens, a single clone made up to about 15% of infiltrating lymphocytes. Benign specimens held more T cells than urothelial carcinoma specimens. Median infiltrating lymphocyte percentage was around 2.1% in carcinoma specimens.

The material sequenced was tumor-infiltrating cells from bladder cancer. The receptor's source is a human donor with urothelial carcinoma. V usage is TRBV10-1 and J usage is TRBJ2-2; D is possibly TRBD2 (6 bases). CDR3 sequence: CASSEIAENTGELFF. DNA of the CDR3: TGCGCCAGCAGTGAGATAGCGGAGAACACCGGGGAGCTGTTTTTT.